These 24 T cell receptor beta chains share one sample of origin, sequenced in a study of T cell changes during pregnancy in multiple sclerosis. This table comes from immunoSEQ multiplex PCR, and its TCRdb copy is limited to in-frame clones, with some not included. The data contain almost 40,000 clones, around 91% of them singletons. Sample: CD4+ T cells from peripheral blood mononuclear cells, taken in the second trimester of pregnancy. Source of these receptors: a female donor in good health, enrolled as a control in a pregnancy study.

This chain joins TRBV6-6 and TRBJ1-4; 7 bases agree with TRBD1. Trimming at V came to 5 bases and at J to 0 bases, leaving 6 bases not matched to a gene. CDR1 MNHNY and CDR2 SVGAGI come from the germline V gene (reference sequence). CDR3 size: 16 residues. CDR3 region: CASSKGAVATNEKLFF. The CDR3 nucleotides are TGTGCCAGCAGTAAGGGGGCAGTTGCAACTAATGAAAAACTGTTTTTT.

The chain couples TRBV19 to TRBJ2-7; weak D call: TRBD1 (5 bases). The CDR3 extends over 16 amino acids. The germline CDR1 and CDR2 sequences are LNHDA and SQIVND (reference sequence). V was pared by 3 bases and J by 0 bases, with 15 bases between. The CDR3 loop reads CASSITRTLLSYEQYF. The DNA for the CDR3 is TGTGCCAGTAGTATTACCCGGACACTACTCTCCTACGAGCAGTACTTC.

For this clone: The germline gene is not matched at one end of the junction; a read error may be the cause. The J gene is TRBJ1-2, the V gene TRBV5-4; D unclear. This CDR3 has 15 residues. The V gene's germline CDR1 is SGHNT and CDR2 YYREEE (reference sequence). DNA for the CDR3: TGTGCCAGCAGCCCCGCAACTAGCCGTACCTCCCTCCCCTCCTTC. Its protein product is CASSPATSRTSLPSF. Supplemented by reference TRBV5-4 and TRBJ1-2, the full variable domain reads ETGVTQSPTHLIKTRGQQVTLRCSSQSGHNTVSWYQQALGQGPQFIFQYYREEENGRGNFPPRFSGLQFPNYSSELNVNALELDDSALYLCASSPATSRTSLPSFGSGTRLTVV.

The rearrangement uses TRBV18 and TRBJ1-4, with unresolved D. Germline V CDR1 and CDR2: KGHSH, LQKENI. The ends were cut back, 4 bases at V and 6 bases at J, with 18 bases in the middle. The CDR3 contains 16 residues. CDR3 amino acids: CASSQSARGGDEKLFF. CDR3 sequence (DNA): TGTGCCAGCTCACAGTCTGCCCGAGGAGGCGATGAAAAACTGTTTTTT. Filled out from reference TRBV18 and TRBJ1-4, the complete variable domain reads NAGVMQNPRHLVRRRGQEARLRCSPMKGHSHVYWYRQLPEEGLKFMVYLQKENIIDESGMPKERFSAEFPKEGPSILRIQQVVRGDSAAYFCASSQSARGGDEKLFFGSGTQLSVL.

The rearrangement uses TRBV27 and TRBJ2-3; 9 bases are shared with TRBD1. The CDR3 consists of 17 residues. Per germline, CDR1 MNHEY and CDR2 SMNVEV (reference sequence). V lost 8 bases, J lost 2 bases, and 14 bases stayed unmatched. This CDR3 reads CASCCWSGQGNTDTQYF. The CDR3 region has the DNA TGTGCCAGCTGTTGCTGGTCGGGACAGGGTAACACAGATACGCAGTATTTT.

The chain combines TRBV19 with TRBJ1-2, with a tentative D call TRBD1 (5 bases). Germline loops: CDR1 LNHDA, CDR2 SQIVND (reference sequence). CDR3 length equals 15 residues. Trimming took 7 bases from V and 4 from J, leaving 19 bases between them. The chain's CDR3 is CASISQAALGYGYTF. The CDR3, as DNA: TGTGCCAGTATTTCACAGGCCGCTCTGGGCTATGGCTACACCTTC.

Concerning this clone itself: The junction departs from the called germline gene at one end, perhaps through a read error. The CDR3 here is CASRNQGYYGYTF. The CDR3 DNA sequence: TGTGCCAGCAGAAACCAGGGGTACTACGGCTACACCTTC. The chain uses TRBV2 and TRBJ1-2, with D tentatively TRBD1 (6 bases). This CDR3 has 13 residues. Germline-derived CDR1 and CDR2 are SNHLY and FYNNEI.

The chain uses TRBV10-3 and TRBJ1-6; D is unresolved. Germline V lookup: CDR1 ENHRY, CDR2 SYGVKD. The CDR3 runs to 14 residues. The ends were cut back, 1 base at V and 10 bases at J, with 11 bases in the middle. Here the CDR3 reads CAISEYQVGSPLHF. Written as DNA, the CDR3 is TGTGCCATCAGTGAGTACCAGGTTGGGTCACCCCTCCACTTT.

The chain uses TRBV5-6 and TRBJ2-5, with D tentatively TRBD2 (6 bases). Trimming stripped 1 base from V and 5 bases from J, with 12 bases between. Looked up from germline, CDR1 is SGHDT and CDR2 is YYEEEE. The CDR3 runs to 14 residues. CDR3 sequence: CASSLKARGETQYF. The CDR3 coding sequence is TGTGCCAGCAGCTTGAAGGCCCGGGGGGAGACCCAGTACTTC.

This rearrangement joins TRBV19 to TRBJ1-6; D gene unclear. Germline V gene sequence: CDR1 LNHDA, CDR2 SQIVND (reference sequence). The CDR3 length is 13 residues. Between the trimmed V and J ends, which lost 3 bases and 7 bases, there was a span of 7 bases. The CDR3 spells CASSMGKNSPLHF. The DNA of the CDR3 is TGTGCCAGTAGTATGGGCAAAAATTCACCCCTCCACTTT.

A few counts support this clone. This chain links TRBV7-2 with TRBJ1-1; D gene uncertain. The germline V gene encodes CDR1 SGHTA and CDR2 FQGNSA. The V end lost 2 bases, the J end lost 1 base, and 11 bases lay between the germline ends. The CDR3 consists of 15 residues. The CDR3 loop reads CASSLYAARNTEAFF. The CDR3 DNA is TGTGCCAGCAGCTTATACGCCGCGAGGAACACTGAAGCTTTCTTT.

The chain is built from TRBV7-8 and TRBJ1-2, with TRBD1 matching 10 bases. Losses at the gene ends were 0 bases for V and 4 bases for J; bases not matched to a gene: 2. The CDR3 is 15 residues long. Germline V gene data show CDR1 as SGHVS and CDR2 as FQNEAQ. CDR3 amino acids: CASSLAGTGAYGYTF. CDR3 sequence (DNA): TGTGCCAGCAGCTTAGCGGGGACAGGGGCCTATGGCTACACCTTC.

The rearrangement uses TRBV7-3 and TRBJ1-1; TRBD1 matches at 10 bases. The CDR3 runs to 15 residues. The trim removed 1 base at V and 5 bases at J, leaving 4 bases unmatched. Germline CDR1 and CDR2: SGHTA and FQGTGA. DNA of the CDR3: TGTGCCAGCAGCTTAATGACAGGGGGCAGTACTGAAGCTTTCTTT. This sequence encodes CASSLMTGGSTEAFF.

The chain carries TRBV5-1 and TRBJ2-1; 9 positions match TRBD1. Germline V gene lookup returns CDR1 SGHRS and CDR2 YFSETQ. Losses at the gene ends were 4 bases for V and 7 bases for J; bases not matched to a gene: 9. The CDR3 is 15 amino acids. CDR3 DNA: TGCGCCAGCAGCCACCCGTCAGGGACAGGGAATGAGCAGTTCTTC. Encoded protein: CASSHPSGTGNEQFF.

The chain uses TRBV28 and TRBJ2-7; 7 bases are shared with TRBD1. Germline CDR1 MDHEN, CDR2 SYDVKM. This CDR3 has 13 amino acids. Trimming at V came to 8 bases and at J to 2 bases, leaving 6 bases not matched to a gene. CDR3 sequence (DNA): TGTGCCAGCTCCGGGACAGCGACCTACGAGCAGTACTTC. It specifies CASSGTATYEQYF.

Remarks on this clone: The same CDR3 is also encoded by other DNA sequences in this sample. The rearrangement uses TRBV6-5 and TRBJ2-7, with TRBD2 matching over 8 bases. V dropped 9 bases and J dropped 2; count of bases not matched to a gene: 12. Germline V gene data show CDR1 as MNHEY and CDR2 as SVGAGI. The CDR3 is 15 amino acids. CDR3 DNA: TGTGCCAGTAGCCTTAGCGGGGTACCAACCTACGAGCAGTACTTC. This codes for CASSLSGVPTYEQYF.

A few counts support this clone. The V gene is TRBV11-2, the J gene TRBJ1-1; D remains ambiguous. The V and J ends lost 2 bases and 1 base respectively, with 8 bases between them. Per the germline V gene, CDR1 is SGHAT and CDR2 is FQNNGV. CDR3 length: 14 amino acids. DNA of the CDR3: TGTGCCAGCAGCTTACGCGAGGCGAACACTGAAGCTTTCTTT. Translating gives CASSLREANTEAFF.

The chain joins TRBV2 to TRBJ2-1; 11 nucleotides agree with TRBD1. The CDR3 contains 15 residues. The ends lost 1 base at V and 6 bases at J; junction bases unmatched: 2. Germline CDR1 reads SNHLY; CDR2 reads FYNNEI. In nucleotides, the CDR3 is TGTGCCAGCAGTGAAGAAGGGACAGGGGGCAATGAGCAGTTCTTC. Translated, it gives CASSEEGTGGNEQFF.

The DNA of the CDR3 is TGTGCCAGCAGGCGGGGGCCTTTCACCGGGGAGCTGTTTTTT. Protein product: CASRRGPFTGELFF. J is TRBJ2-2 and V is TRBV2; tentatively, D is TRBD2 (7 bases). The CDR3 runs 14 residues. Looked up from germline, CDR1 is SNHLY and CDR2 is FYNNEI. The ends were cut back, 6 bases at V and 4 bases at J, with 12 bases in the middle.

The chain joins TRBV5-4 to TRBJ2-7; perhaps TRBD2 as D (6 bases). The germline CDR1 and CDR2 sequences are SGHNT and YYREEE (reference sequence). V was cut by 4 bases and J by 1 base, with 9 bases left in between. The CDR3 consists of 13 residues. The CDR3 coding sequence is TGTGCCAGCAGCCGACTAGATTCCTACGAGCAGTACTTC. Its protein is CASSRLDSYEQYF.

The CDR3 region has the DNA TGTGCCAGCTCACCACCTAGGGGGCAACTGTTTTTT. Residues: CASSPPRGQLFF. The J gene is TRBJ1-4, the V gene TRBV18, with 7 bases aligning to TRBD1. From germline, CDR1 is KGHSH and CDR2 LQKENI. CDR3 length: 12 amino acids. The junction had 1 base not matched to a gene; V was cut back by 0 bases and J by 12 bases. The variable domain in full, with the rest retrieved from reference TRBV18 and TRBJ1-4, is NAGVMQNPRHLVRRRGQEARLRCSPMKGHSHVYWYRQLPEEGLKFMVYLQKENIIDESGMPKERFSAEFPKEGPSILRIQQVVRGDSAAYFCASSPPRGQLFFGSGTQLSVL.

Only a few counts were recorded for this clone. As DNA, the CDR3 is TGCGCCAGCAGCACGGGACAGGGGGGCTATGGCTACACCTTC. Its translation: CASSTGQGGYGYTF. The V and J genes are TRBV5-1 and TRBJ1-2, with 11 positions matching TRBD1. J lost 4 bases, V lost 4 bases, and 3 bases had no gene match. The CDR3 runs 14 residues. In germline, CDR1 is SGHRS, CDR2 YFSETQ. The variable domain in full, completed from reference TRBV5-1 and TRBJ1-2, reads KAGVTQTPRYLIKTRGQQVTLSCSPISGHRSVSWYQQTPGQGLQFLFEYFSETQRNKGNFPGRFSGRQFSNSRSEMNVSTLELGDSALYLCASSTGQGGYGYTFGSGTRLTVV.

The chain joins TRBV18 to TRBJ1-2; D is possibly TRBD1 (5 bases). V was cut by 4 bases and J by 4 bases, with 10 bases left in between. The germline CDR1 and CDR2 sequences are KGHSH and LQKENI. This CDR3 is 13 amino acids long. The CDR3 DNA reads TGTGCCAGCTCACGACCAGGGAGCTATGGCTACACCTTC. Amino acids: CASSRPGSYGYTF.

This chain links TRBV6-1 with TRBJ2-2; 9 bases map to TRBD1. The CDR3 spans 16 residues. Germline V CDR1 and CDR2: MNHNS, SASEGT. Germline trimming cut 4 bases from V and 1 base from J; bases unmatched to any gene: 4. The CDR3 DNA sequence: TGTGCCAGCAGTGGCTCGACAGGGGGGAACACCGGGGAGCTGTTTTTT. This gives the protein CASSGSTGGNTGELFF.